A selection of T cell receptor beta chains follows, all from one sample in a study of blood T cell repertoires in COVID-19. Profiled with immunoSEQ multiplex PCR; TCRdb holds only in-frame clones, not every one. The table shows approximately 65,000 clones, with 70% to 85% occurring only once. Sequencing used peripheral blood. The receptors come from an elderly woman with active or convalescent COVID-19. Each CDR3 is given with its conserved first and last residue. Each record gives: J gene, V gene, CDR3 length, D gene, clone size, CDR3 protein, CDR3 DNA. D genes are given only for firm matches. Not every row has a clone size; where given, it reads once, few, many or a size class.

J gene: TRBJ2-1
V gene: TRBV2
CDR3 length: 16
D gene: TRBD2
clone size: NA
CDR3 protein: CASSEALAGGNNEQFF
CDR3 DNA: TGTGCCAGCAGTGAGGCCCTAGCGGGGGGGAATAATGAGCAGTTCTTC

J gene: TRBJ2-7
V gene: TRBV19
CDR3 length: 15
D gene: NA
clone size: NA
CDR3 protein: CASSIGGQGIGEQYF
CDR3 DNA: TGTGCCAGTAGTATAGGTGGGCAGGGGATCGGCGAGCAGTACTTC

J gene: TRBJ2-7
V gene: TRBV5-1
CDR3 length: 13
D gene: NA
clone size: NA
CDR3 protein: CASSVGGYNEQYF
CDR3 DNA: TGCGCCAGCAGTGTTGGAGGATATAACGAGCAGTACTTC

J gene: TRBJ1-5
V gene: TRBV7-9
CDR3 length: 15
D gene: TRBD1
clone size: NA
CDR3 protein: CASSSGTVRDQPQHF
CDR3 DNA: TGTGCCAGCAGCTCGGGGACAGTTCGAGATCAGCCCCAGCATTTT

J gene: TRBJ1-4
V gene: TRBV2
CDR3 length: 14
D gene: NA
clone size: NA
CDR3 protein: CASSGRTGKVSLFF
CDR3 DNA: TGTGCCAGCAGTGGACGGACTGGCAAGGTATCACTGTTTTTT

J gene: TRBJ1-5
V gene: TRBV15
CDR3 length: 13
D gene: NA
clone size: NA
CDR3 protein: CATSRAGSQPQHF
CDR3 DNA: TGTGCCACCAGCAGAGCGGGGAGTCAGCCCCAGCATTTT

J gene: TRBJ1-3
V gene: TRBV5-1
CDR3 length: 16
D gene: NA
clone size: NA
CDR3 protein: CASSLGDRSSGNTIYF
CDR3 DNA: TGCGCCAGCAGCTTGGGCGACAGGAGCTCTGGAAACACCATATATTTT

J gene: TRBJ2-7
V gene: TRBV5-5
CDR3 length: 15
D gene: NA
clone size: NA
CDR3 protein: CASSQLAGQSYEQYF
CDR3 DNA: TGTGCCAGCAGCCAATTAGCGGGACAGTCCTACGAGCAGTACTTC

J gene: TRBJ1-1
V gene: TRBV7-3
CDR3 length: 15
D gene: NA
clone size: NA
CDR3 protein: CASSLLHAMNTEAFF
CDR3 DNA: TGTGCCAGCAGCTTATTACATGCCATGAACACTGAAGCTTTCTTT

J gene: TRBJ1-1
V gene: TRBV6-5
CDR3 length: 14
D gene: NA
clone size: few
CDR3 protein: CASTTGGAGAEAFF
CDR3 DNA: TGTGCCAGCACCACGGGGGGGGCTGGGGCTGAAGCTTTCTTT

J gene: TRBJ2-1
V gene: TRBV5-1
CDR3 length: 15
D gene: NA
clone size: NA
CDR3 protein: CASSLDTGSHNEQFF
CDR3 DNA: TGCGCCAGCAGCTTGGATACAGGGTCCCACAATGAGCAGTTCTTC

J gene: TRBJ2-7
V gene: TRBV5-5
CDR3 length: 14
D gene: NA
clone size: NA
CDR3 protein: CASSTRVGLYEQYF
CDR3 DNA: TGTGCCAGCAGTACCCGGGTAGGTCTCTACGAGCAGTACTTC

J gene: TRBJ1-4
V gene: TRBV19
CDR3 length: 15
D gene: NA
clone size: NA
CDR3 protein: CASSMDSPTNEKLFF
CDR3 DNA: TGTGCCAGTAGTATGGACAGCCCAACTAATGAAAAACTGTTTTTT

J gene: TRBJ1-2
V gene: TRBV6-1
CDR3 length: 13
D gene: NA
clone size: NA
CDR3 protein: CASSEAAIYGYTF
CDR3 DNA: TGTGCCAGCAGTGAAGCGGCAATCTATGGCTACACCTTC

J gene: TRBJ2-5
V gene: TRBV11-3
CDR3 length: 16
D gene: NA
clone size: NA
CDR3 protein: CASSLGIQDRGETQYF
CDR3 DNA: TGTGCCAGCAGCTTAGGGATCCAGGACAGAGGCGAGACCCAGTACTTC

J gene: TRBJ2-7
V gene: TRBV5-1
CDR3 length: 13
D gene: NA
clone size: NA
CDR3 protein: CASSFQGVDEQYF
CDR3 DNA: TGCGCCAGCAGCTTCCAGGGCGTAGACGAGCAGTACTTC

J gene: TRBJ1-6
V gene: TRBV4-1
CDR3 length: 17
D gene: TRBD1
clone size: NA
CDR3 protein: CASSLTPGTGNNSPLHF
CDR3 DNA: TGCGCCAGCAGCCTAACTCCCGGGACAGGGAATAATTCACCCCTCCACTTT

J gene: TRBJ1-5
V gene: TRBV19
CDR3 length: 15
D gene: NA
clone size: NA
CDR3 protein: CASRRDRTSNQPQHF
CDR3 DNA: TGTGCCAGTAGGAGAGACAGGACGAGCAATCAGCCCCAGCATTTT

J gene: TRBJ2-2
V gene: TRBV7-8
CDR3 length: 16
D gene: TRBD2
clone size: NA
CDR3 protein: CASRPRLAGPTGELFF
CDR3 DNA: TGTGCCAGCAGGCCACGACTAGCGGGTCCCACCGGGGAGCTGTTTTTT

J gene: TRBJ2-2
V gene: TRBV18
CDR3 length: 16
D gene: TRBD2
clone size: NA
CDR3 protein: CASSPVLADNTGELFF
CDR3 DNA: TGTGCCAGCTCACCGGTTCTAGCGGATAACACCGGGGAGCTGTTTTTT

J gene: TRBJ1-5
V gene: TRBV24-1
CDR3 length: 14
D gene: TRBD1
clone size: once
CDR3 protein: CATSDRDRNQPQHF
CDR3 DNA: TGTGCCACCAGTGACCGGGACAGAAATCAGCCCCAGCATTTT

J gene: TRBJ1-6
V gene: TRBV7-2
CDR3 length: 15
D gene: TRBD1
clone size: NA
CDR3 protein: CASSARQGVSSPLHF
CDR3 DNA: TGTGCCAGCAGCGCGCGACAGGGGGTTAGTTCACCCCTCCACTTT

J gene: TRBJ2-3
V gene: TRBV19
CDR3 length: 13
D gene: TRBD2
clone size: NA
CDR3 protein: CASGLGFADTQYF
CDR3 DNA: TGTGCCAGTGGACTAGGTTTTGCAGATACGCAGTATTTT

J gene: TRBJ2-1
V gene: TRBV9
CDR3 length: 14
D gene: TRBD1
clone size: NA
CDR3 protein: CASSPYDRVHEQFF
CDR3 DNA: TGTGCCAGCAGCCCGTACGACAGGGTCCATGAGCAGTTCTTC

J gene: TRBJ1-1
V gene: TRBV2
CDR3 length: 15
D gene: NA
clone size: NA
CDR3 protein: CASSEGRGRVTEAFF
CDR3 DNA: TGTGCCAGCAGTGAAGGACGTGGGAGGGTCACTGAAGCTTTCTTT

J gene: TRBJ1-2
V gene: TRBV2
CDR3 length: 13
D gene: TRBD1
clone size: NA
CDR3 protein: CASRYRGGNGYTF
CDR3 DNA: TGTGCCAGCAGATACAGGGGGGGGAATGGCTACACCTTC

J gene: TRBJ2-7
V gene: TRBV7-2
CDR3 length: 14
D gene: NA
clone size: NA
CDR3 protein: CASSLTGVSYEQYF
CDR3 DNA: TGTGCCAGCAGCTTGACAGGAGTCTCCTACGAGCAGTACTTC

J gene: TRBJ1-3
V gene: TRBV15
CDR3 length: 18
D gene: TRBD1
clone size: NA
CDR3 protein: CATSRDYPDRRSGNTIYF
CDR3 DNA: TGTGCCACCAGCAGAGATTACCCGGACAGGCGATCCGGAAACACCATATATTTT

J gene: TRBJ1-5
V gene: TRBV2
CDR3 length: 15
D gene: TRBD1
clone size: NA
CDR3 protein: CASSPQGASNQPQHF
CDR3 DNA: TGTGCCAGCAGTCCACAGGGGGCGAGCAATCAGCCCCAGCATTTT

J gene: TRBJ1-6
V gene: TRBV5-8
CDR3 length: 14
D gene: NA
clone size: NA
CDR3 protein: CASSLKDIGSPLHF
CDR3 DNA: TGTGCCAGCAGCTTAAAGGACATCGGTTCACCCCTCCACTTT

J gene: TRBJ2-7
V gene: TRBV19
CDR3 length: 15
D gene: NA
clone size: NA
CDR3 protein: CASSMGHSTRYEQYF
CDR3 DNA: TGTGCCAGTAGTATGGGCCACTCAACCCGCTACGAGCAGTACTTC

J gene: TRBJ2-1
V gene: TRBV4-1
CDR3 length: 18
D gene: TRBD2
clone size: NA
CDR3 protein: CASSQPSSGGISHNEQFF
CDR3 DNA: TGCGCCAGCAGCCAACCTTCTAGCGGGGGGATTTCCCACAATGAGCAGTTCTTC

J gene: TRBJ1-1
V gene: TRBV12-3/TRBV12-4
CDR3 length: 13
D gene: NA
clone size: NA
CDR3 protein: CASSLGGGTEAFF
CDR3 DNA: TGTGCCAGCAGTTTAGGGGGAGGGACTGAAGCTTTCTTT

J gene: TRBJ1-1
V gene: TRBV30
CDR3 length: 16
D gene: TRBD1
clone size: NA
CDR3 protein: CAWSVSGTGGDTEAFF
CDR3 DNA: TGTGCCTGGAGTGTATCCGGGACAGGGGGTGATACTGAAGCTTTCTTT

J gene: TRBJ2-1
V gene: TRBV11-3
CDR3 length: 16
D gene: NA
clone size: NA
CDR3 protein: CASSLAGANPYNEQFF
CDR3 DNA: TGTGCCAGCAGCTTAGCGGGAGCCAACCCCTACAATGAGCAGTTCTTC

J gene: TRBJ1-2
V gene: TRBV13
CDR3 length: 14
D gene: TRBD1
clone size: NA
CDR3 protein: CASSSTGGVDGYTF
CDR3 DNA: TGTGCCAGCAGCTCCACAGGGGGCGTTGATGGCTACACCTTC

J gene: TRBJ2-2
V gene: TRBV7-9
CDR3 length: 15
D gene: NA
clone size: NA
CDR3 protein: CASSLVTGYTGELFF
CDR3 DNA: TGTGCCAGCAGCTTAGTTACGGGGTACACCGGGGAGCTGTTTTTT

J gene: TRBJ2-3
V gene: TRBV28
CDR3 length: 14
D gene: TRBD2
clone size: NA
CDR3 protein: CASSLAGETDTQYF
CDR3 DNA: TGTGCCAGCAGCCTAGCGGGGGAGACAGATACGCAGTATTTT

J gene: TRBJ1-1
V gene: TRBV9
CDR3 length: 15
D gene: TRBD1
clone size: NA
CDR3 protein: CASSVTGSGGGEAFF
CDR3 DNA: TGTGCCAGCAGCGTTACAGGATCAGGGGGCGGTGAAGCTTTCTTT

J gene: TRBJ1-6
V gene: TRBV7-7
CDR3 length: 18
D gene: NA
clone size: NA
CDR3 protein: CASSLESTGPSYNSPLHF
CDR3 DNA: TGTGCTAGCAGCTTAGAAAGTACAGGGCCCTCCTATAATTCACCCCTCCACTTT

J gene: TRBJ1-6
V gene: TRBV21-1
CDR3 length: 12
D gene: NA
clone size: NA
CDR3 protein: CASGAWASPLHF
CDR3 DNA: TGTGCCAGCGGGGCGTGGGCCTCACCCCTCCACTTT

J gene: TRBJ1-2
V gene: TRBV15
CDR3 length: 13
D gene: NA
clone size: NA
CDR3 protein: CATSRDAGYGYTF
CDR3 DNA: TGTGCCACCAGCAGAGACGCGGGATATGGCTACACCTTC

J gene: TRBJ2-6
V gene: TRBV6-5
CDR3 length: 13
D gene: NA
clone size: NA
CDR3 protein: CASGSSGANVLTF
CDR3 DNA: TGTGCCAGCGGGAGCTCTGGGGCCAACGTCCTGACTTTC

J gene: TRBJ1-1
V gene: TRBV6-1
CDR3 length: 16
D gene: NA
clone size: few
CDR3 protein: CASSENKGKGLTEAFF
CDR3 DNA: TGTGCCAGCAGTGAAAATAAGGGCAAGGGGTTGACTGAAGCTTTCTTT

J gene: TRBJ1-1
V gene: TRBV12-3/TRBV12-4
CDR3 length: 13
D gene: TRBD1
clone size: NA
CDR3 protein: CASSWDRNTEAFF
CDR3 DNA: TGTGCCAGCAGCTGGGACAGGAACACTGAAGCTTTCTTT